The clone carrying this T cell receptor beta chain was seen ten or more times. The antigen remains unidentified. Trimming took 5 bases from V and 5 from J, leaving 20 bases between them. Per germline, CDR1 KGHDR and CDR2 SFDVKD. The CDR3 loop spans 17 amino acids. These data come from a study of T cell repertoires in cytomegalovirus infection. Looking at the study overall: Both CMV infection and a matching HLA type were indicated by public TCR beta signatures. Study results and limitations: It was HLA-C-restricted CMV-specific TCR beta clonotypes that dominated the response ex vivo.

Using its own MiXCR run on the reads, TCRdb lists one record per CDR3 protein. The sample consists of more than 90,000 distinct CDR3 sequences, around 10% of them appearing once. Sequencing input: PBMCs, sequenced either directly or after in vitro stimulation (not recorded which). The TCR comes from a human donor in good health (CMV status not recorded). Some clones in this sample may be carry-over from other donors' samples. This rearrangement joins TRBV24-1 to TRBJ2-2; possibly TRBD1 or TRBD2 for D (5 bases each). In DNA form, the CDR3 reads TGTGCCACCAGTGGGAGCGTGCTGGGGGTGTGGACCGGGGAGCTGTTTTTT. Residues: CATSGSVLGVWTGELFF.